The T cell receptor (beta chain) described here comes from a study of control samples from healthy donors and cancer patients. Sequencing used immunoSEQ multiplex PCR; TCRdb keeps in-frame clones, though not all of them. The repertoire holds about 80,000 clones, with roughly 91% as singletons. There are 14 residues in the CDR3. V lost 0 bases to trimming and J lost 3 bases, with 9 bases between them. Germline CDR1 and CDR2: PRHDT and FYEKMQ (reference sequence). The receptor's source is a man aged 50-59 years in good health. The sequenced sample was blood. The chain joins TRBV13 to TRBJ2-7; D may be TRBD2 (5 bases). The CDR3 coding sequence is TGTGCCAGCAGCTTAGGGAGACGGGACTACGAGCAGTACTTC. It specifies CASSLGRRDYEQYF.